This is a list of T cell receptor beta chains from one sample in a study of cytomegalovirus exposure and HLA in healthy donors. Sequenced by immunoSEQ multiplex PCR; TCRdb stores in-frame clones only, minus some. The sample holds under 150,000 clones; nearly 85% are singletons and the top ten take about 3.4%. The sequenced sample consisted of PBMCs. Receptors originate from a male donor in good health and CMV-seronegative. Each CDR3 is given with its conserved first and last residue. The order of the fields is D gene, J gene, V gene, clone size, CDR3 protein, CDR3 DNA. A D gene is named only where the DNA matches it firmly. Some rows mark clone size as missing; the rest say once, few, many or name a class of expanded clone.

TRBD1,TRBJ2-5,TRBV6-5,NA,CASSPETGLKTQYF,TGTGCCAGCAGCCCCGAGACAGGGCTAAAGACCCAGTACTTC
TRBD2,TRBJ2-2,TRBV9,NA,CASSALAGGTGELFF,TGTGCCAGCAGCGCTCTAGCGGGGGGCACCGGGGAGCTGTTTTTT
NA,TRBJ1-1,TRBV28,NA,CASSLHSITEAFF,TGTGCCAGCAGTTTACACAGCATCACTGAAGCTTTCTTT
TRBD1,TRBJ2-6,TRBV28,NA,CASSIPGTGNLPISGANVLTF,TGTGCCAGCAGCATACCCGGGACAGGGAATCTACCTATCTCTGGGGCCAACGTCCTGACTTTC
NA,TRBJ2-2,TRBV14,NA,CASSPVSGELFF,TGTGCCAGCAGCCCGGTCTCCGGGGAGCTGTTTTTT
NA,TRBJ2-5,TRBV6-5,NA,CASSYGPYLQETQYF,TGTGCCAGCAGTTACGGGCCCTACCTCCAAGAGACCCAGTACTTC
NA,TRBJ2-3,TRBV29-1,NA,CSVEESGGTDTQYF,TGCAGCGTTGAAGAATCGGGTGGCACAGATACGCAGTATTTT
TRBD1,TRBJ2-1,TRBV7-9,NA,CASRPGTGVYNEQFF,TGTGCCAGCAGACCCGGGACAGGGGTTTACAATGAGCAGTTCTTC
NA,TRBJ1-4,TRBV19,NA,CASRRQNEKLFF,TGTGCCAGTAGAAGACAGAATGAAAAACTGTTTTTT
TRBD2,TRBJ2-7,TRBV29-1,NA,CSVTETAGIGIYEQYF,TGCAGCGTCACCGAGACAGCGGGAATCGGTATCTACGAGCAGTACTTC
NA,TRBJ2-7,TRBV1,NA,CTSSYPGLAGLRSYEQYF,TGCACCAGCAGCTATCCGGGACTAGCGGGGCTTAGATCCTACGAGCAGTACTTC
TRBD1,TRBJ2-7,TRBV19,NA,CASSIGTVISYEQYF,TGTGCCAGTAGTATCGGGACAGTGATCTCCTACGAGCAGTACTTC
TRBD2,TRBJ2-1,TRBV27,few,CASRVRERWIDEQFF,TGTGCCAGCAGGGTGCGGGAGAGGTGGATTGATGAGCAGTTCTTC
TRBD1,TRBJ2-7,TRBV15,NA,CATSDRVFSYEQYF,TGTGCCACCAGCGACAGGGTATTCTCCTACGAGCAGTACTTC
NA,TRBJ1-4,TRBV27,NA,CASSFEGRNEKLFF,TGTGCCAGCAGTTTTGAGGGTAGAAATGAAAAACTGTTTTTT
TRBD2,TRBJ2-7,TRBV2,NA,CASSEGVSGSSWEQYF,TGTGCCAGCAGTGAAGGAGTTAGCGGGAGCTCGTGGGAGCAGTACTTC
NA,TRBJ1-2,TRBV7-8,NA,CASSLEAGYGYTF,TGTGCCAGCAGCTTAGAGGCAGGCTATGGCTACACCTTC
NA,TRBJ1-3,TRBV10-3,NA,CAISDNRVTGNTIYF,TGTGCCATCAGTGATAACAGGGTTACTGGAAACACCATATATTTT
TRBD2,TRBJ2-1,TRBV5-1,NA,CASSPLAGDHNEQFF,TGCGCCAGCAGCCCGCTAGCGGGGGATCACAATGAGCAGTTCTTC
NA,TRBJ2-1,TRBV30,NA,CAWSVEGFYDEQFF,TGTGCCTGGAGTGTAGAGGGCTTCTACGATGAGCAGTTCTTC
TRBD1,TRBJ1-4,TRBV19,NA,CASHDRGTNEKLFF,TGTGCCAGTCATGACAGGGGGACTAATGAAAAACTGTTTTTT
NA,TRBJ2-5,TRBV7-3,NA,CASSLSSLQETQYF,TGTGCCAGCAGCTTAAGTAGTTTACAAGAGACCCAGTACTTC
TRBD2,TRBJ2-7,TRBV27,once,CASSWLAGEYEQYF,TGTGCCAGCAGTTGGCTAGCGGGAGAGTACGAGCAGTACTTC
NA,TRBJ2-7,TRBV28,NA,CASSFHPGKSGPEQYF,TGTGCCAGCAGTTTCCACCCCGGGAAATCCGGCCCCGAGCAGTACTTC
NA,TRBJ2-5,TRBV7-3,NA,CASSLKGGLYQETQYF,TGTGCCAGCAGCTTAAAAGGCGGACTGTACCAAGAGACCCAGTACTTC
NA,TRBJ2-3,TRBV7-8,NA,CASSFISSGWGDTQYF,TGTGCCAGCAGCTTTATTTCCTCGGGGTGGGGAGATACGCAGTATTTT
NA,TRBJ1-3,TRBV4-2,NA,CASSQDGRDLTGNTIYF,TGTGCCAGCAGCCAAGATGGGAGGGACTTAACTGGAAACACCATATATTTT
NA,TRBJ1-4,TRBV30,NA,CAWSSGLSQYEKLFF,TGTGCCTGGAGTTCAGGGCTTTCTCAATATGAAAAACTGTTTTTT
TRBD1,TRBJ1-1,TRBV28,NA,CASRTGGTEAFF,TGTGCCAGCAGAACAGGGGGAACTGAAGCTTTCTTT
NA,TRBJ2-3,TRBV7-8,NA,CASSLNTNTQYF,TGTGCCAGCAGCCTGAACACGAATACGCAGTATTTT
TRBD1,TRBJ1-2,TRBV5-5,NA,CASSLRGTGPLYGYTF,TGTGCCAGCAGCTTGAGAGGGACAGGGCCTCTCTATGGCTACACCTTC
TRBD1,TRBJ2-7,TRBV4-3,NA,CASSRSQQGDEQYF,TGCGCCAGCAGCCGAAGCCAACAGGGGGACGAGCAGTACTTC
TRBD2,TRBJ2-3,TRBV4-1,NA,CASSQASGLAGVDTQYF,TGCGCCAGCAGCCAAGCCTCGGGACTAGCGGGAGTAGATACGCAGTATTTT
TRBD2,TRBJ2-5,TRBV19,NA,CASSNWGLAGLETQYF,TGTGCCAGTAGTAACTGGGGACTAGCGGGGCTAGAGACCCAGTACTTC
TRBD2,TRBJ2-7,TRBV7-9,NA,CASSPPNRAGGGEQYF,TGTGCCAGCAGCCCCCCCAACCGGGCGGGAGGGGGCGAGCAGTACTTC
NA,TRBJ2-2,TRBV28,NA,CASARLFPDRSTGELFF,TGTGCCAGCGCTAGGCTATTCCCCGACAGGTCCACCGGGGAGCTGTTTTTT
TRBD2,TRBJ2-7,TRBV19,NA,CASKLRGLYEQYF,TGTGCCAGTAAATTGCGGGGGTTATACGAGCAGTACTTC
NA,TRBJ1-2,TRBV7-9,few,CSSSRSDSFANYGYTF,TGTTCCAGCAGCCGATCCGACAGCTTTGCTAACTATGGCTACACCTTC
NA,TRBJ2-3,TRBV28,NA,CASSLLRSATDTQYF,TGTGCCAGCAGTTTATTGCGATCAGCGACAGATACGCAGTATTTT
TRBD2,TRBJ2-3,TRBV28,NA,CASSELAGGLNTDTQYF,TGTGCCAGCAGTGAACTAGCGGGAGGGCTAAACACAGATACGCAGTATTTT
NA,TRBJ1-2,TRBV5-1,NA,CASSLAGWRGYTF,TGCGCCAGCAGCTTGGCCGGGTGGCGGGGCTACACCTTC
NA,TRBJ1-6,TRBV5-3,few,CARSLGVKSSYNSPLHF,TGTGCCAGAAGCTTGGGTGTGAAGAGCTCCTATAATTCACCCCTCCACTTT
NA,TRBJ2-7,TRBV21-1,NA,CASSPGQGSYEQYF,TGTGCCAGCAGCCCGGGACAGGGCTCCTACGAGCAGTACTTC
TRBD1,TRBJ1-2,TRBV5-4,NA,CASSNDRVLKHGYTF,TGTGCCAGCAGCAATGACAGGGTCTTAAAACATGGCTACACCTTC
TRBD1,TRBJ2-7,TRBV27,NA,CASSSDRAYEQYF,TGTGCCAGCAGCTCCGACAGGGCCTACGAGCAGTACTTC
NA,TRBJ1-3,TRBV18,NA,CASSPPASGNTIYF,TGTGCCAGCTCACCACCAGCTAGTGGAAACACCATATATTTT
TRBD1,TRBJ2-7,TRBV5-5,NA,CASSFRSGGTREQYF,TGTGCCAGCAGCTTTCGGTCAGGGGGAACGAGGGAGCAGTACTTC
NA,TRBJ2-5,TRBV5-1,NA,CASSSRGGEDQETQYF,TGCGCCAGCAGCTCTAGGGGTGGGGAAGACCAAGAGACCCAGTACTTC
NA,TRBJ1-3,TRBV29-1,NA,CSVRLSGNTIYF,TGCAGCGTTCGTTTAAGCGGAAACACCATATATTTT
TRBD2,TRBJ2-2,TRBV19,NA,CASIGTSGAGELFF,TGTGCCAGTATTGGGACTAGCGGGGCCGGGGAGCTGTTTTTT
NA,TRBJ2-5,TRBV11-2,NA,CASSFTAGETQYF,TGTGCCAGCAGCTTTACGGCGGGAGAGACCCAGTACTTC
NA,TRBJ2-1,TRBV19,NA,CASSIMTRYNEQFF,TGTGCCAGTAGTATCATGACTAGATACAATGAGCAGTTCTTC